Following are 18 T cell receptor beta chains from one sample sequenced in a study of T cell changes during pregnancy in multiple sclerosis. Measured with immunoSEQ multiplex PCR; TCRdb has only the in-frame clones, and not every one. The sample contains around 100,000 clones, 90% to 95% of which appear only once. The source material was peripheral blood, sampled after pregnancy. These receptor sequences come from a female donor with multiple sclerosis, enrolled in a pregnancy study.

CDR3 region: CASSLVPESTDTQYF. The CDR3 coding sequence is TGTGCCAGCAGCTTAGTTCCTGAGAGCACAGATACGCAGTATTTT. The chain joins TRBV7-9 to TRBJ2-3; D call uncertain. With 1 base removed from V and 0 bases from J, the gap between germline ends came to 8 bases. The length of the CDR3 is 15 residues. The germline CDR1 and CDR2 sequences are SEHNR and FQNEAQ (reference sequence).

The rearrangement links TRBV9 to TRBJ1-4, with TRBD1 identical over 7 bases. From germline, CDR1 is SGDLS and CDR2 YYNGEE. The CDR3 extends over 15 amino acids. Unmatched junction bases numbered 4, after V lost 5 bases and J lost 0 bases. The CDR3 coding sequence is TGTGCCAGCAGTCCTGGACAGGCAACTAATGAAAAACTGTTTTTT. It encodes CASSPGQATNEKLFF.

This chain uses TRBV13 with TRBJ2-1; 9 bases are a match to TRBD2. J gave up 4 bases and V 4 bases, and 5 bases lay outside the gene matches. This CDR3 contains 15 residues. Germline V CDR1 and CDR2: PRHDT, FYEKMQ (reference sequence). The CDR3: CASSSQAGGYNEQFF. The CDR3 nucleotides are TGTGCCAGCAGCTCCCAAGCGGGGGGTTACAATGAGCAGTTCTTC.

The chain has TRBV7-3 and TRBJ1-1, with 10 positions matching TRBD1. The J segment lost 5 bases and the V segment lost 4 bases, leaving 4 bases of the junction unmatched. CDR3 length: 14 residues. Germline V gene sequence: CDR1 SGHTA, CDR2 FQGTGA. This CDR3 is CASSSTGGRTEAFF. The DNA for the CDR3 is TGTGCCAGCAGCTCGACAGGGGGCAGGACTGAAGCTTTCTTT.

The rearrangement links TRBV5-4 to TRBJ2-3; D unresolved. This CDR3 is 12 amino acids long. Germline V CDR1 and CDR2: SGHNT, YYREEE (reference sequence). V was trimmed by 4 bases and J by 3 bases, leaving 6 bases between them. CDR3 loop: CASSRATDTQYF. The CDR3 DNA follows: TGTGCCAGCAGCCGTGCGACAGATACGCAGTATTTT.

The chain has TRBV11-2 and TRBJ2-2; TRBD2 matches 10 bases. CDR3 length: 16 residues. The germline V gene encodes CDR1 SGHAT and CDR2 FQNNGV. The trim removed 7 bases at V and 5 bases at J, leaving 10 bases unmatched. DNA for the CDR3: TGTGCCAGCAACCGCCTAGCGGGGGATTTTACCGGGGAGCTGTTTTTT. Amino acid sequence: CASNRLAGDFTGELFF.

The rearrangement joins TRBV19 to TRBJ1-3; TRBD1 matches at 7 bases. The CDR3 covers 14 residues. V lost 6 bases, J lost 3 bases, and 5 bases stayed unmatched. Germline CDR1 LNHDA, CDR2 SQIVND (reference sequence). The CDR3 nucleotides are TGTGCCAGTAGCCCTCGACAGGGTGGAAACACCATATATTTT. It encodes CASSPRQGGNTIYF.

This clone was seen more than once but under ten times. The chain employs TRBV5-1 and TRBJ1-4; possible D gene TRBD1, 6 bases. The germline V and J ends were trimmed by 0 bases and 2 bases, with 11 bases remaining between them. This CDR3 has 16 residues. CDR1 is SGHRS, CDR2 YFSETQ, per germline. CDR3 nucleotides: TGCGCCAGCAGCTTGGTATCAGGGGCCACTAATGAAAAACTGTTTTTT. Protein sequence: CASSLVSGATNEKLFF. Supplemented by reference TRBV5-1 and TRBJ1-4, the full variable domain reads KAGVTQTPRYLIKTRGQQVTLSCSPISGHRSVSWYQQTPGQGLQFLFEYFSETQRNKGNFPGRFSGRQFSNSRSEMNVSTLELGDSALYLCASSLVSGATNEKLFFGSGTQLSVL.

The rearrangement links TRBV11-1 to TRBJ2-7, with 11 bases that match TRBD2. This CDR3 spans 14 amino acids. V dropped 7 bases and J dropped 4; count of bases not matched to a gene: 6. Germline-derived CDR1 and CDR2 are SGHAT and FQDESV (reference sequence). In nucleotides, the CDR3 is TGTGCCAGCAAACGTACTAGCGGGGGTTACGAGCAGTACTTC. This sequence encodes CASKRTSGGYEQYF.

This chain uses TRBV4-1 with TRBJ2-7, with D perhaps TRBD1 (6 bases). CDR3 length: 14 residues. V gave up 4 bases and J gave up 2 bases, with 12 bases separating them. Germline values: CDR1 MGHRA, CDR2 YSYEKL. CDR3 bases: TGCGCCAGCAGCCCACGGGACACCGCCTACGAGCAGTACTTC. Protein sequence: CASSPRDTAYEQYF.

This clone was detected only a few times. The chain links TRBV5-1 to TRBJ2-7; perhaps TRBD1 as D (6 bases). The CDR3 is 13 residues long. V was trimmed by 0 bases and J by 2 bases, leaving 6 bases between them. CDR1 SGHRS and CDR2 YFSETQ come from the germline V gene. The CDR3 DNA reads as TGCGCCAGCAGCTTGGACAGGGCCTACGAGCAGTACTTC. This codes for CASSLDRAYEQYF.

The CDR3 sequence: CASSETLSYGYTF. The CDR3 DNA reads TGTGCCAGCAGTGAGACTCTTTCCTATGGCTACACCTTC. The chain is built from TRBV6-1 and TRBJ1-2; D is undetermined. This CDR3 has 13 amino acids. Per germline, CDR1 MNHNS and CDR2 SASEGT. Trimming stripped 3 bases from V and 4 bases from J, with 9 bases between.

The gene calls are TRBV7-9 and TRBJ2-1; a weak D match, TRBD1 (5 bases). Per germline, CDR1 SEHNR and CDR2 FQNEAQ (reference sequence). Trimming pared 2 bases from V and 5 bases from J, leaving 13 bases between. The CDR3 contains 15 residues. For the CDR3, the DNA is TGTGCCAGCAGCTTATTGGCAGGGTGGGACAATGAGCAGTTCTTC. It encodes CASSLLAGWDNEQFF.

The gene calls are TRBV27 and TRBJ2-1; 8 nucleotides match TRBD1. In germline, CDR1 is MNHEY, CDR2 SMNVEV (reference sequence). After removal of 2 bases from V and 4 bases from J, the junction contained 4 bases not matched to a gene. The CDR3 totals 15 residues. In DNA form, the CDR3 reads TGTGCCAGCAGTTTACAGGGGGCGCTTTACAATGAGCAGTTCTTC. As protein: CASSLQGALYNEQFF.

The rearrangement links TRBV11-1 to TRBJ2-1; D is perhaps TRBD1 (5 bases). Germline V lookup: CDR1 SGHAT, CDR2 FQDESV (reference sequence). Trimming shortened V by 4 bases and J by 7 bases, and 20 bases separated the two germline ends. There are 16 residues in the CDR3. The CDR3 sequence is CASSSSGAGLMNEQFF. CDR3 DNA sequence: TGTGCCAGCAGCTCGTCCGGCGCAGGGCTGATGAATGAGCAGTTCTTC.

This chain uses TRBV5-1 with TRBJ2-7, with D possibly being TRBD2 (6 bases). V was shortened by 4 bases and J by 7 bases, with 21 bases between the two germline ends. The length of the CDR3 is 15 residues. CDR1 and CDR2 (germline): SGHRS, YFSETQ. This chain's CDR3 is CASSPQEVGGGEQYF. The DNA for the CDR3 is TGCGCCAGCAGCCCCCAAGAGGTAGGAGGAGGGGAGCAGTACTTC.

This clone was counted once. This CDR3 is also generated by other DNA sequences in the sample. The gene calls are TRBV20-1 and TRBJ2-7; D not resolved. The V gene's germline CDR1 is DFQATT and CDR2 SNEGSKA (reference sequence). V lost 3 bases and J lost 2, with 5 bases in between. This CDR3 is 11 amino acids long. CDR3 in amino acids: CSASLAYEQYF. The CDR3 nucleotides read TGCAGTGCTAGTTTAGCCTACGAGCAGTACTTC.

This clone was counted only a few times. The chain recombines TRBV30 with TRBJ1-5; possibly TRBD1 for D (5 bases). V dropped 2 bases and J dropped 4 bases, with 9 bases sitting between them. The CDR3 is 13 amino acids. Germline V CDR1 and CDR2: GTSNPN, SVGIG (reference sequence). CDR3 bases: TGTGCCTGGAGTTCCTCAGGGAATCAGCCCCAGCATTTT. As protein: CAWSSSGNQPQHF.